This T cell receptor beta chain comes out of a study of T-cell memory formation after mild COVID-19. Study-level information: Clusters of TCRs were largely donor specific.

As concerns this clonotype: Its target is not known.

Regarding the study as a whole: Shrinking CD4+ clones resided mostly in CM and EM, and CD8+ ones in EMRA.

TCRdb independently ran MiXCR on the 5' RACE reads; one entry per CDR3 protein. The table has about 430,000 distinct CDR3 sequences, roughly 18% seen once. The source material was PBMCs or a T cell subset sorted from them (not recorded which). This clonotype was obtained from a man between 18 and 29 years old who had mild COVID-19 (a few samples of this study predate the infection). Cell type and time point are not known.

The CDR3 DNA is TGTGCCTCACGGCGAGGGGTACGAGACACTGAAGCTTTCTTT. It codes for CASRRGVRDTEAFF. The V and J genes are TRBV28 and TRBJ1-1; the D gene is possibly TRBD1 (5 bases). The CDR3 is 14 amino acids. The germline V and J ends were trimmed by 11 bases and 3 bases, with 19 bases remaining between them. CDR1 is MDHEN, CDR2 SYDVKM, per germline.